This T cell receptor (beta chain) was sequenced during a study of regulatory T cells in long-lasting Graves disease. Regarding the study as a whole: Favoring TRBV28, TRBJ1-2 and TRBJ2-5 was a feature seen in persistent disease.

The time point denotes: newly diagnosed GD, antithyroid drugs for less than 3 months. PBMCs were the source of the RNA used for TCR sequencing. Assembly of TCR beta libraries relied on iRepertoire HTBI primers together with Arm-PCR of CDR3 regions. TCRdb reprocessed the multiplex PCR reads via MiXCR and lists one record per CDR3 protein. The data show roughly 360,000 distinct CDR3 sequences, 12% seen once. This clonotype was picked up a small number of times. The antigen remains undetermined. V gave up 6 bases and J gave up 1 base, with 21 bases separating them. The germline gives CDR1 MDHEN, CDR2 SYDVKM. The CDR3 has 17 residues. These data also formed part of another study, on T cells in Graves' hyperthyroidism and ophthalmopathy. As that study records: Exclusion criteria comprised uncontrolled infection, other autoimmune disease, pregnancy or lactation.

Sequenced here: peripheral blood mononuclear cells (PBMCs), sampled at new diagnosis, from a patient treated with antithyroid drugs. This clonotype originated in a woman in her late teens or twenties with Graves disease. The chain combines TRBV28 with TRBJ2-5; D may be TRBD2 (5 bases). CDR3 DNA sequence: TGTGCCAGCAGAATCCCCCCCCATGAGGACTCCCAAGAGACCCAGTACTTC. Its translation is CASRIPPHEDSQETQYF.